The clone carrying this TCR beta chain appeared a few times. This entry is derived from a study of blood T cells in healthy people across ages. The second PCR ran about 6 to 12 cycles with a sample-barcoded 5' primer and J-beta primers. Each CDR3 protein gets one entry after TCRdb re-called the 5' RACE reads with MiXCR. The table records hundreds of thousands of distinct CDR3 sequences, more than 50% of them present only once. The CDR3 contains 14 residues. Trimming took off 2 bases at V and 2 bases at J, with 8 bases between the two ends. Per germline, CDR1 SGHTS and CDR2 YDEGEE. This receptor was identified in a man aged 35 to 55 in good health. The source material was blood. This chain joins TRBV5-8 and TRBJ2-1; D may be TRBD1 or TRBD2 (5 bases each). The CDR3: CASSFVGAYNEQFF. CDR3 DNA: TGTGCCAGCAGCTTCGTGGGGGCCTACAATGAGCAGTTCTTC.